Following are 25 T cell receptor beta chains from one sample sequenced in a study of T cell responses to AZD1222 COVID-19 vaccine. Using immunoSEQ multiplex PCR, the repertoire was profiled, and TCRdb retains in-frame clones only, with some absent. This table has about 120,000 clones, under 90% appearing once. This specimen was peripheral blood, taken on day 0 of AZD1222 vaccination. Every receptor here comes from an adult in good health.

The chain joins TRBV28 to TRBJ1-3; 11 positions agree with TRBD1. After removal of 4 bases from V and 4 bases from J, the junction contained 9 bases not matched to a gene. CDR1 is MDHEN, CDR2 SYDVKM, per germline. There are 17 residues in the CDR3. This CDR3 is CASSSQGDRGKGNTIYF. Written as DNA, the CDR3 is TGTGCCAGCAGTTCACAAGGGGACAGGGGGAAAGGAAACACCATATATTTT. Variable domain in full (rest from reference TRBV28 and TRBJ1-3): DVKVTQSSRYLVKRTGEKVFLECVQDMDHENMFWYRQDPGLGLRLIYFSYDVKMKEKGDIPEGYSVSREKKERFSLILESASTNQTSMYLCASSSQGDRGKGNTIYFGEGSWLTVV.

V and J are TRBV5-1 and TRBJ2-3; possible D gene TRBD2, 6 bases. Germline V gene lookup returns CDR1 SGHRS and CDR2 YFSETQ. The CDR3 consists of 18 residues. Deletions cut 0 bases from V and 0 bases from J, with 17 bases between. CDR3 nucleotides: TGCGCCAGCAGCTTGGAACTGGCGGGACTGTCTAGCACAGATACGCAGTATTTT. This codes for CASSLELAGLSSTDTQYF.

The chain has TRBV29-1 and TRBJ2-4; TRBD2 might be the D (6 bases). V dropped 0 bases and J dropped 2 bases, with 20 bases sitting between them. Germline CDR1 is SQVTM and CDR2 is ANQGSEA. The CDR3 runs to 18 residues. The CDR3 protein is CSVEDPIGGLGTKNIQYF. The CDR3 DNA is TGCAGCGTTGAAGATCCTATTGGGGGACTCGGGACCAAAAACATTCAGTACTTC.

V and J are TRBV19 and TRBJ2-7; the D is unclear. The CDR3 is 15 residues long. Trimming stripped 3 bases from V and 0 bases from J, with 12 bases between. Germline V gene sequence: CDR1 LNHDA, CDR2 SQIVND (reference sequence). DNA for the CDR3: TGTGCCAGTAGTATGAAACATGCCCCCTCCTACGAGCAGTACTTC. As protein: CASSMKHAPSYEQYF.

CDR3 amino acids: CASSLALTGGGYTF. CDR3 nucleotides: TGTGCCAGCAGCTTAGCGCTGACAGGGGGTGGCTACACCTTC. This chain links TRBV7-9 with TRBJ1-2, with 9 bases aligning to TRBD1. CDR1 SEHNR and CDR2 FQNEAQ come from the germline V gene (reference sequence). V shed 0 bases and J 7 bases; nucleotides not matched to a gene: 3. This CDR3 comprises 14 residues.

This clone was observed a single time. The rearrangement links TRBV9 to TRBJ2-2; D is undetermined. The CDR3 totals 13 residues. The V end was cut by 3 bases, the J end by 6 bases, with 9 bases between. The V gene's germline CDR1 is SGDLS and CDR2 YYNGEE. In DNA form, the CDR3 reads TGTGCCAGCAGCGGCCGTTTGTCCGGGGAGCTGTTTTTT. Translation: CASSGRLSGELFF.

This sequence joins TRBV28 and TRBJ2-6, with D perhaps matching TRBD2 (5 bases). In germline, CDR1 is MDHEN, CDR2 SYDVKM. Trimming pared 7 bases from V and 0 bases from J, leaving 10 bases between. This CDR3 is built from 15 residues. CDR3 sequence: CASIQGSSGANVLTF. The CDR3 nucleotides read TGTGCCAGCATTCAAGGGAGCTCTGGGGCCAACGTCCTGACTTTC.

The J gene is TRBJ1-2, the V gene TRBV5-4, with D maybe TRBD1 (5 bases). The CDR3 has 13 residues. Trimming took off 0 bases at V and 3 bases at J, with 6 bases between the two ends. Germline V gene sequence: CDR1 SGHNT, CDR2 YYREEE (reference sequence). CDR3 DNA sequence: TGTGCCAGCAGCTTGGGCAGGGACTATGGCTACACCTTC. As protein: CASSLGRDYGYTF.

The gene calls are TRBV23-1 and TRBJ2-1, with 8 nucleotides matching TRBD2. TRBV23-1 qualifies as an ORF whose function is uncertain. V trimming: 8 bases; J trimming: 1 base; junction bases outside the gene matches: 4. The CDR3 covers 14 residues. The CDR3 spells CASWGLGSYNEQFF. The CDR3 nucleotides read TGCGCCAGCTGGGGACTAGGGTCCTACAATGAGCAGTTCTTC.

The CDR3 bases are TGTGCCAGCAGCTCGTTTGGGTCGGACGGGGAGCTGTTTTTT. Protein product: CASSSFGSDGELFF. The chain couples TRBV7-9 to TRBJ2-2; D remains unclear. The CDR3 length is 14 residues. CDR1 is SEHNR, CDR2 FQNEAQ, per germline (reference sequence). Trimming took off 4 bases at V and 7 bases at J, with 13 bases between the two ends.

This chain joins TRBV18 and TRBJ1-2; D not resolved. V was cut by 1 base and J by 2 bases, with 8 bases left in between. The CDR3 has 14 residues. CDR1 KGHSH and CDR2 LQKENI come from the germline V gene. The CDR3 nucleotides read TGTGCCAGCTCACCACAGCTGGGAAACTATGGCTACACCTTC. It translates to CASSPQLGNYGYTF.

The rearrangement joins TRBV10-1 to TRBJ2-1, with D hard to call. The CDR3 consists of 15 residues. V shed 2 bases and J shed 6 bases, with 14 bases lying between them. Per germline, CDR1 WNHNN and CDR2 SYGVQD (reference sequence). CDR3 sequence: CASSEGPKPRNEQFF. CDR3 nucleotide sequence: TGCGCCAGCAGTGAGGGACCGAAACCTCGCAATGAGCAGTTCTTC.

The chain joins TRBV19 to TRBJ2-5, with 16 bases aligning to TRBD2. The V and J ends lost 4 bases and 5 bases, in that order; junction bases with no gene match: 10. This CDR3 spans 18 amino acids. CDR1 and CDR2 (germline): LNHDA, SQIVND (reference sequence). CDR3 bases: TGTGCCAGTAGTACAACCGGGACTAGCGGGAGGGCCGGTGAGACCCAGTACTTC. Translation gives CASSTTGTSGRAGETQYF.

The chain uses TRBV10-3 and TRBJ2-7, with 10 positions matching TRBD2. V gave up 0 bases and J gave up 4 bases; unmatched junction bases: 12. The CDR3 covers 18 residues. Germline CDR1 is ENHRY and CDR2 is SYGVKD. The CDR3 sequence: CAISESGLAASLSYEQYF. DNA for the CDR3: TGTGCCATCAGTGAGTCAGGACTAGCGGCCTCCTTAAGTTACGAGCAGTACTTC.

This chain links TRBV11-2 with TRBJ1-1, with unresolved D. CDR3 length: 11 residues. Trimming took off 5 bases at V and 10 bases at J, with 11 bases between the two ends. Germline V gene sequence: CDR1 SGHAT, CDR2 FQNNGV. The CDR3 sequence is CASSRTHGAFF. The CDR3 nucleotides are TGTGCCAGCAGCAGGACCCATGGAGCTTTCTTT.

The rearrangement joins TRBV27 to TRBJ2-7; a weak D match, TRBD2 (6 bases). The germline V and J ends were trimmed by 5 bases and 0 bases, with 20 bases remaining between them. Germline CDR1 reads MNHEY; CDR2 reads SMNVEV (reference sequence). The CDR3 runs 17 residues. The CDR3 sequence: CASSPGGVGTSSYEQYF. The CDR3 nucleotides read TGTGCCAGCAGTCCCGGGGGTGTCGGAACCAGCTCCTACGAGCAGTACTTC.

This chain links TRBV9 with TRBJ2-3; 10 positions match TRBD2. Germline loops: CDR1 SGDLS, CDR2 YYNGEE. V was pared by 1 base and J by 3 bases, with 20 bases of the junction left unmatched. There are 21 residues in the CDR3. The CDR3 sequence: CASSVPLGAGGPLAVTDTQYF. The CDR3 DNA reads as TGTGCCAGCAGCGTACCCCTGGGAGCGGGGGGGCCTTTGGCGGTAACAGATACGCAGTATTTT. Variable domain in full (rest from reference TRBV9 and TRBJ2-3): DSGVTQTPKHLITATGQRVTLRCSPRSGDLSVYWYQQSLDQGLQFLIQYYNGEERAKGNILERFSAQQFPDLHSELNLSSLELGDSALYFCASSVPLGAGGPLAVTDTQYFGPGTRLTVL.

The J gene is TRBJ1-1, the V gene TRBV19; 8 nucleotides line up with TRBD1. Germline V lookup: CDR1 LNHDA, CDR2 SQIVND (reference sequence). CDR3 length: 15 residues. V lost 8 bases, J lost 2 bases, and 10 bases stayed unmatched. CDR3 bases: TGTGCCAGTCGGACAAAACAGGGGGTAAACACTGAAGCTTTCTTT. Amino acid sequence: CASRTKQGVNTEAFF.

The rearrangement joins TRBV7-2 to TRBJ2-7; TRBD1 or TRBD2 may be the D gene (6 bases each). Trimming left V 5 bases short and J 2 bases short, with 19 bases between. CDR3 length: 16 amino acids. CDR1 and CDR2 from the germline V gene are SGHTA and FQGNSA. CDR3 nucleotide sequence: TGTGCCAGCAGCCCCATGGGTTCCGGGGGCGCCTACGAGCAGTACTTC. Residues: CASSPMGSGGAYEQYF.

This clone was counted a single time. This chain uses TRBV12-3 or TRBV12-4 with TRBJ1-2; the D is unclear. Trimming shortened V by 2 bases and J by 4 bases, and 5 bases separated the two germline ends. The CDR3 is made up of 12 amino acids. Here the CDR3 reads CASSLLRYGYTF. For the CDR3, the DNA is TGTGCCAGCAGTTTACTACGCTATGGCTACACCTTC.

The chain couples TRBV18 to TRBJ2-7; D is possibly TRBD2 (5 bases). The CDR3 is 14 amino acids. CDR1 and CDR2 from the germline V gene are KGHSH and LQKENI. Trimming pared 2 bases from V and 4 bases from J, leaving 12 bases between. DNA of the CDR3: TGTGCCAGCTCACCAGTGGGAGCAAGGTACGAGCAGTACTTC. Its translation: CASSPVGARYEQYF.

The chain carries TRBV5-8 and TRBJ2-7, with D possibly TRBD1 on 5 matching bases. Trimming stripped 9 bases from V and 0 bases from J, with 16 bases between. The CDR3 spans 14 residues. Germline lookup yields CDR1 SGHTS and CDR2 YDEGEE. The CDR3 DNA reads TGTGCCACCGGTGACGGTGACAGCTCCTACGAGCAGTACTTC. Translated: CATGDGDSSYEQYF.

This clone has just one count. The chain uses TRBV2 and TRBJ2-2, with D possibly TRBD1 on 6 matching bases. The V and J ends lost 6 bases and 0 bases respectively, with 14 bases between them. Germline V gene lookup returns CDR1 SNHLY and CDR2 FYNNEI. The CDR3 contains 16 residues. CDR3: CASRLEYRANTGELFF. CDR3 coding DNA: TGTGCCAGCAGGCTGGAGTACAGGGCGAACACCGGGGAGCTGTTTTTT.

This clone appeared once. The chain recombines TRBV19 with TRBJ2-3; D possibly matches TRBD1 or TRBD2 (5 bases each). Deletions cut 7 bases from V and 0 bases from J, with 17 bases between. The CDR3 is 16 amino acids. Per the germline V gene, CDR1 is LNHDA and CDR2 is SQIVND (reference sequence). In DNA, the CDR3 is TGTGCCAGTACCGGGAATGGACACACTAGCACAGATACGCAGTATTTT. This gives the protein CASTGNGHTSTDTQYF. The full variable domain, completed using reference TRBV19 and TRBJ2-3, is DGGITQSPKYLFRKEGQNVTLSCEQNLNHDAMYWYRQDPGQGLRLIYYSQIVNDFQKGDIAEGYSVSREKKESFPLTVTSAQKNPTAFYLCASTGNGHTSTDTQYFGPGTRLTVL.

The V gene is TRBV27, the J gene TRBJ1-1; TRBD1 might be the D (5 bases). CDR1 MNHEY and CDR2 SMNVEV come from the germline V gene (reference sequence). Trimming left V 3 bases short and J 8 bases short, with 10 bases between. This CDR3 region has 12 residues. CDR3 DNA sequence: TGTGCCAGCAGTTTGAGGTCAGGGGAAGCTTTCTTT. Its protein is CASSLRSGEAFF.